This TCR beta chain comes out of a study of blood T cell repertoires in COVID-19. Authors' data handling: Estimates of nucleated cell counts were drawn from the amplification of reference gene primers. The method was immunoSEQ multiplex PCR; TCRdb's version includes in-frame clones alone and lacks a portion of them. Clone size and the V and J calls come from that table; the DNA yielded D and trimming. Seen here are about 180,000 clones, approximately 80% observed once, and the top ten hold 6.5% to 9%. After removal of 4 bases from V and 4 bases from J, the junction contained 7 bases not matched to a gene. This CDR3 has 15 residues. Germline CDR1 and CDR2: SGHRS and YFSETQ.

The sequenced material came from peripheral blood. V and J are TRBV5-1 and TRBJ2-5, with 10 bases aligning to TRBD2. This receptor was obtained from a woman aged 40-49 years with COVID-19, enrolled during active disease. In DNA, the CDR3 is TGCGCCAGCAGCCTTGGGAGCGGGGGGGCAGAGACCCAGTACTTC. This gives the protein CASSLGSGGAETQYF.